This T cell receptor (beta chain) was recovered during a study of cytomegalovirus exposure and HLA in healthy donors. The V and J ends lost 3 bases and 3 bases respectively, with 11 bases between them. The length of the CDR3 is 13 residues. CDR1 is SQVTM and CDR2 is ANQGSEA in the germline V gene. PCR employed 60 Vbeta and 13 Jbeta primers. Data came from immunoSEQ multiplex PCR; TCRdb stores just in-frame clones and leaves some out. The data show about 130,000 clones, about four fifths seen once. This TCR was sampled from a woman aged 40 to 49 in good health and CMV-seronegative. J is TRBJ1-2 and V is TRBV29-1; no definite D call. Sequencing used PBMCs. The CDR3 DNA reads TGCAGCGTTGATGAGGGAGTTGACTATGGCTACACCTTC. Its translation is CSVDEGVDYGYTF.